This T cell receptor beta chain was sequenced in a study of CD4 T cells in relation to SARS-CoV-2 and coronaviruses. Overall study context: After 10 days of antigen culture, PBMC TCR beta CDR3s were sequenced.

CDR3 length equals 14 residues. V lost 4 bases, J lost 0 bases, and 8 bases lay in between. Germline V CDR1 and CDR2: SGHTA, FQGTGA. The unexposed donors gave CD4+ T cells in about 2011-2018, prior to COVID-19. After roughly ten days of culture, CD4+ T cells were isolated. Of note for this clone: What it binds is not known.

Sequencing used immunoSEQ multiplex PCR; TCRdb keeps in-frame clones, though not all of them. The repertoire holds fewer than 20,000 clones, with 70% to 80% as singletons. Material: CD4+ T cells from PBMCs, cultured in vitro. This clonotype was obtained from a human donor in good health. The chain combines TRBV7-3 with TRBJ2-3, with D unresolved. The CDR3 loop is CASSSRSSTDTQYF. CDR3 coding DNA: TGTGCCAGCAGCTCAAGATCTAGCACAGATACGCAGTATTTT.